This T cell receptor beta chain derives from a study of blood T cell repertoires in COVID-19. This CDR3 is 17 amino acids long. V lost 0 bases to trimming and J lost 10 bases, with 22 bases between them. Clones were read by immunoSEQ multiplex PCR, and TCRdb kept only the in-frame ones, dropping some. The table records 150,000 to 200,000 clones, about four fifths of them present only once. This clonotype originated in a man between 35 and 55 years old who had recovered from COVID-19. The V gene is TRBV23-1, the J gene TRBJ2-1; the D gene is possibly TRBD1 (6 bases). TRBV23-1 falls under the ORF class, with uncertain function. Sequences were obtained from PBMCs or T cells enriched from blood (not recorded which). The CDR3 loop reads CASSQSSPRGGELEQFF. The CDR3 DNA reads TGCGCCAGCAGTCAATCGTCCCCCAGGGGCGGAGAGCTCGAGCAGTTCTTC.